A selection of T cell receptor beta chains follows, all from one sample in a study of shared clonotypes between healthy human individuals. TCRdb's copy holds only in-frame clones and misses some; the assay was immunoSEQ multiplex PCR. The data show millions of clones, over 85% seen once. Sequencing was performed on naive CD4+ T cells sorted from blood. The receptor set was obtained from a man between 18 and 29 years old in good health. The CDR3 runs from the conserved cysteine through the conserved F or W. Fields, in order: CDR3 DNA, CDR3 protein, J gene, V gene, D gene, clone size. A D gene is named only where the DNA matches it firmly. Clone size is not always given. Where it is, it says once, few, many or a class for expanded clones.

TGTGCCATCAGGGGGACTAGCGAAGAATCCTACAATGAGCAGTTCTTC | CAIRGTSEESYNEQFF | TRBJ2-1 | TRBV10-3 | TRBD2 | once
TGTGCCAGCAGTGAACAGTCGAACACTGAAGCTTTCTTT | CASSEQSNTEAFF | TRBJ1-1 | TRBV6-4 | . | .
TGTGCCAGCTCGACAGGGGTGGCACAGGAGCAGTTCTTC | CASSTGVAQEQFF | TRBJ2-1 | TRBV18 | TRBD1 | .
TGTGCCACCAGCAGAGATAGGGGGGACCGGCAGTACTTC | CATSRDRGDRQYF | TRBJ2-7 | TRBV15 | . | .
TGCGCCAGCAGCAAGGGACTAGCGGGAGGACAAGAGACCCAGTACTTC | CASSKGLAGGQETQYF | TRBJ2-5 | TRBV5-1 | TRBD2 | .
TGTGCCAGCAGCTTCCGGGTCCTGCAAGAGACCCAGTACTTC | CASSFRVLQETQYF | TRBJ2-5 | TRBV7-8 | . | .
TGTGCCAGCAGCTTTGGGGGGTCGAGTTACGAGCAGTACTTC | CASSFGGSSYEQYF | TRBJ2-7 | TRBV7-9 | . | .
TGTGCCAGCAGCATATCCAGCGATCTTAATGAAAAACTGTTTTTT | CASSISSDLNEKLFF | TRBJ1-4 | TRBV9 | . | few
TGTGCCAGCAGTCCCCCCGGGGAGGTAAAAAGTGGCTACACCTTC | CASSPPGEVKSGYTF | TRBJ1-2 | TRBV6-6 | . | .
TGCGCCAGCAGCTTGGACTCCGACAATGAGCAGTTCTTC | CASSLDSDNEQFF | TRBJ2-1 | TRBV5-1 | . | .
TGCGCCAGCAGCTTCGACAGATCCTACAATGAGCAGTTCTTC | CASSFDRSYNEQFF | TRBJ2-1 | TRBV5-1 | . | .
TGTGCCAGTAGTGATACGATTAAGCAGCCCCAGCATTTT | CASSDTIKQPQHF | TRBJ1-5 | TRBV19 | . | .
TGTGCCACGGGGGAGGGATCGAGGAACACTGAAGCTTTCTTT | CATGEGSRNTEAFF | TRBJ1-1 | TRBV15 | . | .
TGTGCCAGCAACCCGAGGAACACCGGGGAGCTGTTTTTT | CASNPRNTGELFF | TRBJ2-2 | TRBV28 | . | .
TGTGCCAGCAGTTTTACAGGGGGGGTACTTGGTAATCAGCCCCAGCATTTT | CASSFTGGVLGNQPQHF | TRBJ1-5 | TRBV27 | TRBD1 | .
TGTGCCAGTAGTATGTGGGGGTCCAAAAACATTCAGTACTTC | CASSMWGSKNIQYF | TRBJ2-4 | TRBV19 | . | .
TGTGCCAGCAGCCGGACCCCCGGGAGCGTTTTCAGCTCCTACAATGAGCAGTTCTTC | CASSRTPGSVFSSYNEQFF | TRBJ2-1 | TRBV7-8 | . | .
TGTGCCAGCTCACCAAGTACAGGGGTCTATGGCTACACCTTC | CASSPSTGVYGYTF | TRBJ1-2 | TRBV18 | TRBD1 | .
TGTGCCACCATGGTTGAGGCTTCGAAGAGGCAGTTCACCGGGGAGCTGTTTTTT | CATMVEASKRQFTGELFF | TRBJ2-2 | TRBV15 | . | few
TGCAGCGTTCCGGGACGGGGGTTTACTGAAGCTTTCTTT | CSVPGRGFTEAFF | TRBJ1-1 | TRBV29-1 | . | .
TGTGCCAGCAGTTACCCCGCCGGGCAAGAGACCCAGTACTTC | CASSYPAGQETQYF | TRBJ2-5 | TRBV28 | . | .
TGTGCCAGCAGCTTCGGGGTCCTCTATGGCTACACCTTC | CASSFGVLYGYTF | TRBJ1-2 | TRBV7-9 | . | .
TGTGCCAGCAGCTTTACCCCAGGGAGGGGTTCCTACGAGCAGTACTTC | CASSFTPGRGSYEQYF | TRBJ2-7 | TRBV28 | TRBD2 | .
TGCGCCGCAGGGAATCCAGGGTCCCTTTCGTCCCTCCACTTT | CAAGNPGSLSSLHF | TRBJ1-6 | TRBV23-1 | . | .
TGTGCCAGCAGCCGGGACAGGGAGTATGGCTACACCTTC | CASSRDREYGYTF | TRBJ1-2 | TRBV7-9 | TRBD1 | .
TGTGCCAGCAGCTTCGGACAGGGAGGCCCCTACGAGCAGTACTTC | CASSFGQGGPYEQYF | TRBJ2-7 | TRBV11-2 | TRBD1 | .
TGTGCCAGCTCACCCCTCATGCAGGGGATCGCAGATACGCAGTATTTT | CASSPLMQGIADTQYF | TRBJ2-3 | TRBV18 | . | once
TGTGCTAGCAGCTTAGAGGGCCCGAACGCCGGGGAGCTGTTTTTT | CASSLEGPNAGELFF | TRBJ2-2 | TRBV7-7 | . | .
TGTGCCAGCAGCTCTACAGGCTTTCAATCCCAGCATTTT | CASSSTGFQSQHF | TRBJ1-5 | TRBV5-8 | . | .
TGCGCCAGCAGCATAGGGGGGGAAACAGATACGCAGTATTTT | CASSIGGETDTQYF | TRBJ2-3 | TRBV5-1 | . | .
TGTGCCAGCAGCCCTGACTATCAGCCCCAGCATTTT | CASSPDYQPQHF | TRBJ1-5 | TRBV7-9 | . | few
TGTGCCTGGAGTGTAATCGGGTATGGCTACACCTTC | CAWSVIGYGYTF | TRBJ1-2 | TRBV30 | . | .
TGTGCCAGCAGTCTGGAAGCCAACGTCCTGACTTTC | CASSLEANVLTF | TRBJ2-6 | TRBV28 | . | .